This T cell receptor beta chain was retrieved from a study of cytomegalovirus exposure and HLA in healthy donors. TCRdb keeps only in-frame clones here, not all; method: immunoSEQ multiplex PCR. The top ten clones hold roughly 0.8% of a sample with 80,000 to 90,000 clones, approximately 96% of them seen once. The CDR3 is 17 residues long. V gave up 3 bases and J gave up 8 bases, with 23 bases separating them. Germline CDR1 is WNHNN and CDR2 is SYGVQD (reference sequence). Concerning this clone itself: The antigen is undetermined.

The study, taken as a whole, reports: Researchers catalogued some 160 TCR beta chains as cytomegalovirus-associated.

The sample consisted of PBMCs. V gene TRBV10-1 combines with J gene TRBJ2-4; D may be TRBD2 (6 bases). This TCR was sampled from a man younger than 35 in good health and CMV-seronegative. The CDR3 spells CASSDRTSPLREDIQYF. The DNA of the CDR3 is TGCGCCAGCAGTGACCGTACCTCCCCGCTTAGGGAGGACATTCAGTACTTC.